Presented here are 10 T cell receptor beta chains from one specimen sequenced in a study of CD4 T cells in relation to SARS-CoV-2 and coronaviruses. Generated by immunoSEQ multiplex PCR, the TCRdb table keeps only in-frame clones and is missing some. The data contain tens of thousands of clones, roughly 87% of them seen just once; the ten biggest clones take up more than 1.4%. These TCRs are of unknown antigen specificity. Sequences were obtained from naive CD4+ T cells from PBMCs, cultured in vitro. The subset: naive CD4+ T cells isolated by negative enrichment. The source is an adult with COVID-19.

The chain carries TRBV11-1 and TRBJ2-1, with TRBD2 matching over 7 bases. The germline CDR1 and CDR2 sequences are SGHAT and FQDESV (reference sequence). V trimming: 5 bases; J trimming: 6 bases; junction bases outside the gene matches: 10. This CDR3 spans 15 amino acids. CDR3 amino acids: CASSIGAGVLNEQFF. In DNA form, the CDR3 reads TGTGCCAGCAGCATTGGGGCGGGAGTCCTCAATGAGCAGTTCTTC.

This sequence joins TRBV27 and TRBJ2-7, with a tentative D call TRBD1 (6 bases). The CDR3 covers 13 residues. Trimming pared 5 bases from V and 6 bases from J, leaving 14 bases between. Germline V gene lookup returns CDR1 MNHEY and CDR2 SMNVEV (reference sequence). In DNA, the CDR3 is TGTGCCAGCAGTCGGCAGGGGTATCGCGAGCAGTACTTC. It specifies CASSRQGYREQYF.

This clone was counted once. V usage is TRBV19 and J usage is TRBJ2-1, with 9 bases that match TRBD2. Germline CDR1 LNHDA, CDR2 SQIVND (reference sequence). The ends lost 4 bases at V and 7 bases at J; junction bases unmatched: 11. CDR3 length: 16 residues. The CDR3 reads CASSSGRAIFKNEQFF. For the CDR3, the DNA is TGTGCCAGTAGTAGCGGGAGGGCCATATTTAAGAATGAGCAGTTCTTC.

The V and J genes are TRBV2 and TRBJ1-4; TRBD1 agrees at 11 bases. The CDR3 covers 15 residues. J gave up 8 bases and V 7 bases, and 9 bases lay outside the gene matches. Germline lookup yields CDR1 SNHLY and CDR2 FYNNEI. For the CDR3, the DNA is TGTGCCAGCATCCCGGGACAGGGGGGAAAGGAAAAACTGTTTTTT. It yields the protein CASIPGQGGKEKLFF.

The genes are TRBV28 and TRBJ2-7; D is ambiguous. The CDR3 is 13 residues long. V gave up 5 bases and J gave up 2 bases, with 10 bases separating them. In germline, CDR1 is MDHEN, CDR2 SYDVKM. DNA of the CDR3: TGTGCCAGCAGTCTCGGCCCAACCTACGAGCAGTACTTC. Encoded protein: CASSLGPTYEQYF.

The genes are TRBV7-3 and TRBJ2-3; D not resolved. The V gene's germline CDR1 is SGHTA and CDR2 FQGTGA. CDR3 length: 12 residues. The germline V and J ends were trimmed by 2 bases and 7 bases, with 7 bases remaining between them. The CDR3 DNA follows: TGTGCCAGCAGCTTAGATGGCAATACGCAGTATTTT. This codes for CASSLDGNTQYF. The whole variable domain, filled in from reference TRBV7-3 and TRBJ2-3, reads GAGVSQTPSNKVTEKGKYVELRCDPISGHTALYWYRQSLGQGPEFLIYFQGTGAADDSGLPNDRFFAVRPEGSVSTLKIQRTERGDSAVYLCASSLDGNTQYFGPGTRLTVL.

The chain employs TRBV19 and TRBJ2-1; D is perhaps TRBD2 (6 bases). Germline V gene data show CDR1 as LNHDA and CDR2 as SQIVND (reference sequence). The length of the CDR3 is 13 residues. V was pared by 5 bases and J by 8 bases, with 13 bases between. CDR3 nucleotides: TGTGCCAGTAGTGTAACGCGGGGTCATGAGCAGTTCTTC. Its protein product is CASSVTRGHEQFF.

The chain carries TRBV28 and TRBJ2-5, with 8 positions matching TRBD2. Germline V gives CDR1 MDHEN, CDR2 SYDVKM. This CDR3 has 18 residues. V was pared by 8 bases and J by 3 bases, with 20 bases of the junction left unmatched. DNA for the CDR3: TGTGCCAGCCGAACTGCGGGGGGAACCGGGCGGCTTAAAGAGACCCAGTACTTC. Translated, it gives CASRTAGGTGRLKETQYF.

V and J are TRBV6-6 and TRBJ2-1, with 12 nucleotides matching TRBD2. The V gene end was trimmed by 6 bases and the J gene end by 9 bases; junction bases not matched to a gene: 9. This CDR3 contains 15 residues. Germline CDR1 is MNHNY and CDR2 is SVGAGI (reference sequence). CDR3: CASRGTSGRSIEQFF. CDR3 DNA sequence: TGTGCCAGCAGGGGAACTAGCGGGAGGTCTATTGAGCAGTTCTTC.

The chain couples TRBV11-2 to TRBJ1-5; D is unclear. The germline gives CDR1 SGHAT, CDR2 FQNNGV. The CDR3 is made up of 13 amino acids. V was shortened by 2 bases and J by 4 bases, with 6 bases between the two germline ends. The CDR3 DNA reads as TGTGCCAGCAGCTTATTTAGAAATCAGCCCCAGCATTTT. Its translation: CASSLFRNQPQHF.